This T cell receptor (beta chain) was identified in a study of cytomegalovirus exposure and HLA in healthy donors. As for the study in general: Around 190 million T cells yielded more than 95 million unique TCR beta sequences, as an earlier analysis found. The Caucasian-associated ancestry cluster held around 76% of approximately 400 genotyped donors. Findings and caveats of the study: Cytomegalovirus-associated status was assigned to 150 to 200 TCR beta chains. In an earlier analysis, productive rearrangement rates for most beta V segments clustered near 90% or 30%.

As to this clone: Its antigen is as yet unknown.

The PCR used 60 Vbeta and 13 Jbeta primers. TCRdb keeps only in-frame clones here, not all; method: immunoSEQ multiplex PCR. The table has around 140,000 clones, approximately 80% seen once. The clonotype comes from a man aged 45-65 years in good health and CMV-seronegative. Sequencing was done on a sample of PBMCs.

CDR3 coding DNA: TGTGGGGGGAGGGGGGACGTAGCCAAAAACATTCAGTACTTC. Amino acids: CGGRGDVAKNIQYF. The chain combines TRBV6-5 with TRBJ2-4, with a possible D match to TRBD2 (7 bases). Germline lookup yields CDR1 MNHEY and CDR2 SVGAGI. CDR3 length: 14 amino acids.